The 10 T cell receptor beta chains below come from one sample, sequenced in a study of siplizumab effects on memory and regulatory T cells. The assay was immunoSEQ multiplex PCR, and TCRdb's table has in-frame clones only and misses some. The data hold about 120,000 clones, with 90% to 95% observed a single time. Source material: non-Treg CD4+ T cells sorted from blood. These receptors all stem from a human donor in good health.

The chain links TRBV19 to TRBJ1-4; D is undetermined. The CDR3 is made up of 16 amino acids. Germline V lookup: CDR1 LNHDA, CDR2 SQIVND (reference sequence). Deletions cut 5 bases from V and 0 bases from J, with 13 bases between. For the CDR3, the DNA is TGTGCCAGTAGTCCAAGACAAGTTGCAACTAATGAAAAACTGTTTTTT. Its protein product is CASSPRQVATNEKLFF.

This clone was counted a single time. The chain uses TRBV5-4 and TRBJ2-1, with 11 bases lining up with TRBD2. Germline V lookup: CDR1 SGHNT, CDR2 YYREEE (reference sequence). This CDR3 contains 15 residues. V dropped 4 bases and J dropped 2; count of bases not matched to a gene: 2. The CDR3 spells CASSPSGGTYNEQFF. The DNA for the CDR3 is TGTGCCAGCAGCCCTAGCGGGGGGACCTACAATGAGCAGTTCTTC.

The CDR3 nucleotides read TGTGCCAGTAGTCCCGGTCGTGGGACCTACAATGAGCAGTTCTTC. This encodes CASSPGRGTYNEQFF. The J gene is TRBJ2-1, the V gene TRBV19; no definite D call. The V gene lost 5 bases and the J gene lost 2 bases, with 13 bases spanning the gap. The CDR3 runs 15 residues. CDR1 and CDR2 (germline): LNHDA, SQIVND (reference sequence).

This rearrangement joins TRBV5-6 to TRBJ2-3; D possibly corresponds to TRBD1 (5 bases). V was clipped by 4 bases and J by 2 bases, with 8 bases between them. In germline, CDR1 is SGHDT, CDR2 YYEEEE. CDR3 length: 13 amino acids. The CDR3 DNA reads TGTGCCAGCAGCCACAGGATCACAGATACGCAGTATTTT. Encoded protein: CASSHRITDTQYF.

The chain joins TRBV5-4 to TRBJ2-7; D not resolved. Germline V gene data show CDR1 as SGHNT and CDR2 as YYREEE (reference sequence). The CDR3 contains 17 residues. V lost 4 bases and J 0 bases, leaving 20 bases between the germline ends. The CDR3 region is CASSPFTRVWSSYEQYF. The CDR3 coding sequence is TGTGCCAGCAGCCCCTTCACTCGTGTTTGGAGCTCCTACGAGCAGTACTTC. The whole variable domain, filled in from reference TRBV5-4 and TRBJ2-7, reads ETGVTQSPTHLIKTRGQQVTLRCSSQSGHNTVSWYQQALGQGPQFIFQYYREEENGRGNFPPRFSGLQFPNYSSELNVNALELDDSALYLCASSPFTRVWSSYEQYFGPGTRLTVT.

The J gene is TRBJ2-3, the V gene TRBV15, with D possibly being TRBD2 (6 bases). The V gene's germline CDR1 is LNHNV and CDR2 YYDKDF (reference sequence). Trimming pared 0 bases from V and 5 bases from J, leaving 12 bases between. CDR3 size: 15 residues. This CDR3 reads CATSRDLIGRDTQYF. The CDR3 DNA follows: TGTGCCACCAGCAGAGATCTCATCGGGAGAGATACGCAGTATTTT.

The CDR3 nucleotides are TGCGCCAGCAGCTTGTATGGAGGGGCCAACGTCCTGACTTTC. Its translation: CASSLYGGANVLTF. V is TRBV5-1 and J is TRBJ2-6; D is uncertain. Trimming stripped 1 base from V and 4 bases from J, with 6 bases between. The CDR3 covers 14 residues. Germline V CDR1 and CDR2: SGHRS, YFSETQ.

The V and J genes are TRBV29-1 and TRBJ2-3, with 7 positions matching TRBD2. Unmatched junction bases numbered 15, after V lost 5 bases and J lost 4 bases. The germline gives CDR1 SQVTM, CDR2 ANQGSEA. This CDR3 region has 16 residues. In DNA form, the CDR3 reads TGCAGCGTTTCTGGGGGGGACGGGGTTAGGGCAGATACGCAGTATTTT. Protein: CSVSGGDGVRADTQYF.

The chain links TRBV6-6 to TRBJ2-1, with D possibly TRBD1 on 6 matching bases. Germline CDR1 and CDR2: MNHNY and SVGAGI (reference sequence). V was trimmed by 2 bases and J by 6 bases, leaving 14 bases between them. This CDR3 is 15 amino acids long. The DNA for the CDR3 is TGTGCCAGCAGTTACAGTACAGGGCTAGGCAATGAGCAGTTCTTC. Its translation: CASSYSTGLGNEQFF.

The chain combines TRBV5-4 with TRBJ2-1, with D possibly matching TRBD1 (6 bases). Between the trimmed V and J ends, which lost 2 bases and 3 bases, there was a span of 12 bases. CDR3 length: 15 amino acids. The germline gives CDR1 SGHNT, CDR2 YYREEE (reference sequence). CDR3 loop: CASSFGTPGYNEQFF. CDR3 coding DNA: TGTGCCAGCAGCTTCGGGACACCCGGCTACAATGAGCAGTTCTTC.